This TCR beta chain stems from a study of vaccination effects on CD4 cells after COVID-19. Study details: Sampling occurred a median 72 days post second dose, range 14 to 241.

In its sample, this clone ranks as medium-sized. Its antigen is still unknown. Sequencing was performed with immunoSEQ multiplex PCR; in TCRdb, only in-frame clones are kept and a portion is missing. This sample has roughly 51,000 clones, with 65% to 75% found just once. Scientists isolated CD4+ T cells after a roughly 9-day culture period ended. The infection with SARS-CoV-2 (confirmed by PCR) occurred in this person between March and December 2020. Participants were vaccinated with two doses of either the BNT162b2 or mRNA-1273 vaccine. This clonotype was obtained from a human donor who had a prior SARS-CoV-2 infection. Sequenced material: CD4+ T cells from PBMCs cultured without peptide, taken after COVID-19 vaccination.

The CDR3 is CSAGYVDTQYF. For the CDR3, the DNA is TGCAGTGCCGGTTATGTCGATACGCAGTATTTT. The V call is TRBV20-1, the J call TRBJ2-3, with D unclear. The CDR3 totals 11 residues. V was clipped by 6 bases and J by 6 bases, with 10 bases between them. From germline, CDR1 is DFQATT and CDR2 SNEGSKA (reference sequence).